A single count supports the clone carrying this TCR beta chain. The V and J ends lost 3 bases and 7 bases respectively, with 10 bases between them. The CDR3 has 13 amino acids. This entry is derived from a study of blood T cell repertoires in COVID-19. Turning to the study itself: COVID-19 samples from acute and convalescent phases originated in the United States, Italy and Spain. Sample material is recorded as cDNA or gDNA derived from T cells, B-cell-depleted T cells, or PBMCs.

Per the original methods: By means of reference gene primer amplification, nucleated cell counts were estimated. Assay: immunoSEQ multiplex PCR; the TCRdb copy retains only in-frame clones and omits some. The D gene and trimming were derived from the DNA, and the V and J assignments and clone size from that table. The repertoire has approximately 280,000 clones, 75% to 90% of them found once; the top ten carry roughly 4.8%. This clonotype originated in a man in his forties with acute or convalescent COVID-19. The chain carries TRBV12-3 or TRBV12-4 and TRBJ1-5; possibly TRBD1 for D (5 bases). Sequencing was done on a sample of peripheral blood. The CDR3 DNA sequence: TGTGCCAGCAGTTTTTGGAGGGACCAGCCCCAGCATTTT. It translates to CASSFWRDQPQHF.